These 25 T cell receptor beta chains came from one sample sequenced in a study of T cell repertoires in cytomegalovirus infection. TCRdb reprocessed the reads with MiXCR, giving one entry per CDR3 protein. This table holds approximately 1,000,000 distinct CDR3 sequences, less than 35% found once. Antigens for these TCRs are unknown. This sample comprised cultured CD8+ T cells from PBMCs, obtained from culture after CMV antigen stimulation. These receptors came from a human donor in good health (CMV status not recorded). Some clones in this sample may be carry-over from other donors' samples.

The chain carries TRBV5-8 and TRBJ1-2; D is unresolved. Deletions cut 5 bases from V and 4 bases from J, with 12 bases between. The V gene's germline CDR1 is SGHTS and CDR2 YDEGEE. This CDR3 has 13 amino acids. The CDR3 nucleotides read TGTGCCAGCAGTTTGAACCGGATCTATGGCTACACCTTC. Protein: CASSLNRIYGYTF. The variable domain in full, with the rest retrieved from reference TRBV5-8 and TRBJ1-2, is EAGVTQSPTHLIKTRGQQATLRCSPISGHTSVYWYQQALGLGLQFLLWYDEGEERNRGNFPPRFSGRQFPNYSSELNVNALELEDSALYLCASSLNRIYGYTFGSGTRLTVV.

The chain is built from TRBV20-1 and TRBJ2-7; weak D call: TRBD1 (6 bases). There are 14 residues in the CDR3. The ends were cut back, 2 bases at V and 1 base at J, with 12 bases in the middle. CDR1 DFQATT and CDR2 SNEGSKA come from the germline V gene (reference sequence). The DNA for the CDR3 is TGCAGTGCTAGACACCTCGGACAGTCCTACGAGCAGTACGTC. Protein product: CSARHLGQSYEQYV.

The rearrangement uses TRBV28 and TRBJ2-1, with D possibly TRBD1 on 6 matching bases. The CDR3 runs 16 residues. V was shortened by 5 bases and J by 5 bases, with 19 bases between the two germline ends. Looked up from germline, CDR1 is MDHEN and CDR2 is SYDVKM. The CDR3 loop is CASSNHREKRDNEQFF. CDR3 DNA: TGTGCCAGCAGTAACCACAGGGAGAAAAGAGACAATGAGCAGTTCTTC.

The chain combines TRBV12-3 or TRBV12-4 with TRBJ2-5, with D possibly called TRBD1 or TRBD2 (6 bases each). V lost 8 bases, J lost 7 bases, and 17 bases lay in between. This CDR3 comprises 13 residues. CDR3 in amino acids: CASRFKEGGTQYF. CDR3 bases: TGTGCCAGCCGGTTCAAGGAGGGGGGGACCCAGTACTTC.

The genes are TRBV12-3 or TRBV12-4 and TRBJ2-3; 12 bases fit TRBD2. The CDR3 sequence is 16 residues long. Germline trimming cut 7 bases from V and 4 bases from J; bases unmatched to any gene: 9. The CDR3: CASILAGGPFSDTQYF. In DNA form, the CDR3 reads TGTGCCAGCATTCTAGCGGGGGGGCCCTTCTCAGATACGCAGTATTTT.

The sample holds many counts of this clonotype. V is TRBV7-6 and J is TRBJ1-1, with D possibly matching TRBD1 (6 bases). CDR3 size: 15 residues. V shed 5 bases and J shed 6 bases, with 19 bases lying between them. Germline V gene lookup returns CDR1 SGHVS and CDR2 FNYEAQ. As DNA, the CDR3 is TGTGCCAGCAGCCAAAAGGGGGGGACGGGCGCTGAAGCTTTCTTT. Its protein product is CASSQKGGTGAEAFF.

The chain combines TRBV5-5 with TRBJ2-7; D might be TRBD1 (6 bases). This CDR3 spans 15 amino acids. Germline V gene sequence: CDR1 SGHKS, CDR2 YYEKEE (reference sequence). V dropped 0 bases and J dropped 4 bases, with 14 bases sitting between them. The CDR3 spells CASSLGTAVEYEQYV. The DNA for the CDR3 is TGTGCCAGCAGCTTGGGGACAGCGGTGGAGTACGAGCAGTACGTC.

This clonotype was detected ten times or more. The chain recombines TRBV6-1 with TRBJ1-2; D perhaps matches TRBD1 (5 bases). With 6 bases removed from V and 3 bases from J, the gap between germline ends came to 17 bases. The CDR3 contains 15 residues. CDR1 is MNHNS, CDR2 SASEGT, per germline. CDR3 in DNA: TGTGCCAGCAGGCCATATACGGACACCGACTATGGCTACACCTTC. Translation: CASRPYTDTDYGYTF.

This clonotype was picked up many times. The chain is built from TRBV7-6 and TRBJ1-2; 8 bases are a match to TRBD1. J lost 3 bases, V lost 4 bases, and 7 bases had no gene match. The CDR3 has 15 residues. Per the germline V gene, CDR1 is SGHVS and CDR2 is FNYEAQ. CDR3 DNA: TGTGCCAGCAGCTCTCGGACAGGGTCGGACTATGGCTACACCTTC. Translated, it gives CASSSRTGSDYGYTF.

A word on this clonotype: A clone one base away is much larger, so this may be a read error. The chain couples TRBV7-6 to TRBJ2-3; no definite D call. The CDR3 contains 17 residues. Germline V gene lookup returns CDR1 SGHVS and CDR2 FNYEAQ. With 1 base removed from V and 0 bases from J, the gap between germline ends came to 14 bases. The CDR3 DNA reads as TGTGCCAGCAGCTTAGTGGGCAGTCACTGGAGCACAGATACGCAGTATTTT. This codes for CASSLVGSHWSTDTQYF.

The gene calls are TRBV19 and TRBJ2-1, with D perhaps matching TRBD2 (5 bases). Trimming removed 3 bases from V and 0 bases from J, with 9 bases in between. Germline V lookup: CDR1 LNHDA, CDR2 SQIVND (reference sequence). CDR3 size: 15 residues. The CDR3 nucleotides are TGTGCCAGTAGTATCGGGGTCAACTCCTACAATGAGCAGTTCTTC. This encodes CASSIGVNSYNEQFF. The full variable domain, in which reference TRBV19 and TRBJ2-1 provide the parts outside the CDR3, is DGGITQSPKYLFRKEGQNVTLSCEQNLNHDAMYWYRQDPGQGLRLIYYSQIVNDFQKGDIAEGYSVSREKKESFPLTVTSAQKNPTAFYLCASSIGVNSYNEQFFGPGTRLTVL.

Ten or more counts support this clonotype. The CDR3, as DNA: TGTGCCAGCAGGATTAGCGGGGGGTCCACAGATACGCAGTATTTT. Its protein product is CASRISGGSTDTQYF. The chain has TRBV7-2 and TRBJ2-3; TRBD2 aligns across 10 bases. CDR1 and CDR2 (germline): SGHTA, FQGNSA. The V and J ends lost 6 bases and 2 bases, in that order; junction bases with no gene match: 5. The CDR3 runs to 15 residues.

This chain joins TRBV7-9 and TRBJ2-1; either TRBD1 or TRBD2 may supply D (6 bases each). Trimming removed 5 bases at V and 7 bases at J, with 21 bases between. This CDR3 contains 16 residues. Germline lookup yields CDR1 SEHNR and CDR2 FQNEAQ (reference sequence). Here the CDR3 reads CASSPTYIRGGNEQFF. Here the CDR3 DNA reads TGTGCCAGCAGCCCAACCTACATCAGGGGAGGAAATGAGCAGTTCTTC.

V gene TRBV19 combines with J gene TRBJ1-1; D unclear. The V gene's germline CDR1 is LNHDA and CDR2 SQIVND (reference sequence). This CDR3 comprises 13 residues. Trimming stripped 4 bases from V and 7 bases from J, with 13 bases between. CDR3: CASSTATDREAFF. The CDR3 coding sequence is TGTGCCAGTAGTACTGCGACCGACCGTGAAGCTTTCTTT. Full variable domain (outside the CDR3, taken from reference TRBV19 and TRBJ1-1): DGGITQSPKYLFRKEGQNVTLSCEQNLNHDAMYWYRQDPGQGLRLIYYSQIVNDFQKGDIAEGYSVSREKKESFPLTVTSAQKNPTAFYLCASSTATDREAFFGQGTRLTVV.

This clonotype was recorded at least ten times. V and J are TRBV7-2 and TRBJ1-1; no firm D call. This CDR3 is built from 13 residues. V was clipped by 1 base and J by 8 bases, with 11 bases between them. Germline V gene sequence: CDR1 SGHTA, CDR2 FQGNSA. The CDR3 sequence is CASSLVIGVEAFF. The DNA for the CDR3 is TGTGCCAGCAGCTTAGTGATTGGGGTAGAAGCTTTCTTT.

The chain carries TRBV13 and TRBJ1-6, with TRBD1 identical over 7 bases. CDR1 and CDR2 (germline): PRHDT, FYEKMQ (reference sequence). The CDR3 loop spans 17 amino acids. The V segment lost 5 bases and the J segment 3 bases; nucleotides outside the gene matches: 10. This CDR3 is CASSPQGRQGYNSPLHF. CDR3 in DNA: TGTGCCAGCAGCCCCCAAGGGCGACAGGGCTATAATTCACCCCTCCACTTT.

The chain recombines TRBV7-7 with TRBJ2-3; the D gene is possibly TRBD2 (5 bases). CDR1 is SSHAT and CDR2 is FNYEAQ in the germline V gene (reference sequence). CDR3 length: 14 residues. CDR3 protein: CARSLGLGTDTQYF. Written as DNA, the CDR3 is TGTGCTAGGAGCTTAGGACTTGGAACAGATACGCAGTATTTT.

This clonotype was found a few times. V and J are TRBV4-1 and TRBJ2-7; D is possibly TRBD2 (6 bases). Germline V CDR1 and CDR2: MGHRA, YSYEKL. This CDR3 has 13 residues. Trimming cost V 3 bases and J 4 bases, with 10 bases left between them. CDR3 loop: CASSQVGTYEQYF. For the CDR3, the DNA is TGCGCCAGCAGCCAGGTCGGGACTTACGAGCAGTACTTC.

This chain links TRBV7-9 with TRBJ2-1, with 11 bases that match TRBD2. This CDR3 contains 16 residues. From germline, CDR1 is SEHNR and CDR2 FQNEAQ (reference sequence). V was pared by 2 bases and J by 10 bases, with 10 bases of the junction left unmatched. The CDR3 bases are TGTGCCAGCAGCTTATTGGGGCTAGCGGGGGGACCGGAGCAGTTCTTC. Its protein product is CASSLLGLAGGPEQFF.

V and J are TRBV15 and TRBJ1-6, with TRBD1 identical over 7 bases. Losses at the gene ends were 5 bases for V and 6 bases for J; bases not matched to a gene: 10. This CDR3 has 16 amino acids. Looked up from germline, CDR1 is LNHNV and CDR2 is YYDKDF (reference sequence). CDR3 region: CATSPAWTGPNSPLHF. In DNA form, the CDR3 reads TGTGCCACCAGCCCCGCCTGGACAGGACCTAATTCACCCCTCCACTTT.

CDR3 loop: CASSWIQTDTQYF. The CDR3 bases are TGTGCCAGCAGTTGGATCCAGACAGATACGCAGTATTTT. The rearrangement uses TRBV12-3 or TRBV12-4 and TRBJ2-3; D is unclear. This CDR3 has 13 amino acids. V shed 4 bases and J shed 3 bases, with 8 bases lying between them.

This clonotype was seen more than once but under ten times. This chain links TRBV10-3 with TRBJ2-6; TRBD1 is a possible D gene (5 bases). Germline-derived CDR1 and CDR2 are ENHRY and SYGVKD. Trimming stripped 7 bases from V and 12 bases from J, with 13 bases between. This CDR3 contains 12 residues. The DNA for the CDR3 is TGTGCCATCACGACCGACAGTGGCGTCCTGACTTTC. This translates into CAITTDSGVLTF.

J is TRBJ2-3 and V is TRBV19, with no clear D. Germline V gene data show CDR1 as LNHDA and CDR2 as SQIVND (reference sequence). CDR3 length: 14 residues. The ends were cut back, 5 bases at V and 4 bases at J, with 13 bases in the middle. Here the CDR3 DNA reads TGTGCCAGTAGTCCCATCCTTGGGCCAGATACGCAGTATTTT. It specifies CASSPILGPDTQYF.

The chain has TRBV7-9 and TRBJ1-2; D uncertain. The germline gives CDR1 SEHNR, CDR2 FQNEAQ (reference sequence). This CDR3 region has 14 residues. V was clipped by 5 bases and J by 3 bases, with 13 bases between them. CDR3 region: CASSLTYLDYGYTF. CDR3 coding DNA: TGTGCCAGCAGCCTGACATATTTGGACTATGGCTACACCTTC.

This clonotype was detected only once. This rearrangement joins TRBV7-6 to TRBJ2-2; D is ambiguous. CDR3 length: 12 residues. CDR1 and CDR2 from the germline V gene are SGHVS and FNYEAQ. V was cut by 10 bases and J by 4 bases, with 10 bases left in between. The CDR3 is CAIGRPTGELFF. The CDR3 nucleotides read TGTGCCATAGGCCGACCCACCGGGGAGCTGTTTTTT. Looking up the rest from reference TRBV7-6 and TRBJ2-2 gives the full variable domain: GAGVSQSPRYKVTKRGQDVALRCDPISGHVSLYWYRQALGQGPEFLTYFNYEAQQDKSGLPNDRFSAERPEGSISTLTIQRTEQRDSAMYRCAIGRPTGELFFGEGSRLTVL.